This T cell receptor beta chain comes out of a study of Ad26.COV2.S vaccination and SARS-CoV-2 variants. Germline V lookup: CDR1 SGDLS, CDR2 YYNGEE. The CDR3 contains 13 residues. The V gene lost 0 bases and the J gene lost 0 bases, with 4 bases spanning the gap. General study results and limits: Whether participants received vaccine or placebo, their non-spike TCR breadth was similar. Those who received the vaccine showed greater spike-specific TCR breadth than those given placebo. Using TCR breadth and depth analyses may have led to underestimated total T cell responses.

Turning to this clone: Its antigen is unidentified.

The treatment denotes: approximately 18 received Ad26.COV2.S at low or high dose, single or two shots; about 5 received placebo; per-sample allocation not given. Collection of samples fell on day 63 after the first vaccine or placebo injection. Some clones are missing from TCRdb's copy, which holds only in-frame ones; the method was immunoSEQ multiplex PCR. The data hold about 680,000 clones, with more than 70% observed a single time. Sequencing used peripheral blood, obtained in a trial of Ad26.COV2.S vaccine versus placebo. This sequence joins TRBV9 and TRBJ2-7; D gene ambiguous. This TCR came from a person aged 18-60 years who received the Ad26.COV2.S COVID-19 vaccine or a placebo. The CDR3 DNA reads TGTGCCAGCAGCGTAGGCGTCTCCTACGAGCAGTACTTC. It is translated as CASSVGVSYEQYF.